These 30 T cell receptor beta chains share one sample of origin, sequenced in a study of T cells in Graves' hyperthyroidism and ophthalmopathy. Authors of the study amplified TCR beta CDR3 regions from RNA transcripts. TCR CDR3 regions were first amplified by RT-PCR with HTBI primers. TCRdb itself ran the multiplex PCR reads through MiXCR, one entry per CDR3 protein. The sample lists 390,000 or so distinct CDR3 sequences; roughly 15% were seen once. The sequencing input was blood. The source is a man between 18 and 29 years old with Graves' ophthalmopathy.

A few counts support this clonotype. The rearrangement uses TRBV5-4 and TRBJ2-1; 10 nucleotides match TRBD2. CDR3 length: 16 residues. Germline V CDR1 and CDR2: SGHNT, YYREEE (reference sequence). After removal of 0 bases from V and 5 bases from J, the junction contained 5 bases not matched to a gene. The CDR3 is CASSLGGTSANNEQFF. CDR3 DNA: TGTGCCAGCAGCTTGGGGGGGACTAGCGCAAACAATGAGCAGTTCTTC. Combining the CDR3 with reference TRBV5-4 and TRBJ2-1 gives the whole variable domain ETGVTQSPTHLIKTRGQQVTLRCSSQSGHNTVSWYQQALGQGPQFIFQYYREEENGRGNFPPRFSGLQFPNYSSELNVNALELDDSALYLCASSLGGTSANNEQFFGPGTRLTVL.

The rearrangement joins TRBV6-9 to TRBJ2-2; no definite D call. The V and J ends lost 3 bases and 2 bases respectively, with 7 bases between them. In germline, CDR1 is MNHGY, CDR2 SVAAGI. This CDR3 is 14 amino acids long. CDR3 nucleotides: TGTGCCAGCAGTTACCCACTCAACACCGGGGAGCTGTTTTTT. Its translation: CASSYPLNTGELFF.

Ten or more counts support this clonotype. The rearrangement links TRBV20-1 to TRBJ1-1; 9 bases are a match to TRBD1. The CDR3 has 13 residues. V dropped 4 bases and J dropped 5; count of bases not matched to a gene: 5. Per the germline V gene, CDR1 is DFQATT and CDR2 is SNEGSKA (reference sequence). This CDR3 is CSAIGTGRTEAFF. CDR3 sequence (DNA): TGCAGTGCTATCGGGACAGGGAGAACTGAAGCTTTCTTT.

This clonotype showed up many times. This rearrangement joins TRBV12-3 or TRBV12-4 to TRBJ2-3; D unresolved. Trimming cost V 4 bases and J 1 base, with 6 bases left between them. The CDR3 is made up of 13 amino acids. CDR3 amino acids: CASSSDRTDTQYF. The CDR3 DNA follows: TGTGCCAGCAGTTCCGACCGCACAGATACGCAGTATTTT.

In this sample, this clonotype turned up many times. The rearrangement uses TRBV7-9 and TRBJ2-7, with 8 bases identical to TRBD1. The CDR3 contains 13 residues. The germline V gene encodes CDR1 SEHNR and CDR2 FQNEAQ (reference sequence). V was pared by 9 bases and J by 7 bases, with 11 bases of the junction left unmatched. CDR3 in DNA: TGTGCCAGTCGACAGGGGCTCTCGGGGGAGCAGTACTTC. This sequence encodes CASRQGLSGEQYF.

This clonotype has ten or more counts. V is TRBV15 and J is TRBJ2-7; D is possibly TRBD1 (5 bases). The CDR3 loop spans 14 amino acids. V was cut by 0 bases and J by 2 bases, with 8 bases left in between. Germline CDR1 and CDR2: LNHNV and YYDKDF (reference sequence). The CDR3 bases are TGTGCCACCAGCAGAGAGGGGCGACCCTACGAGCAGTACTTC. This encodes CATSREGRPYEQYF.

Notes on this clonotype: This may be a read error: a much more frequent sequence differs by one nucleotide. This rearrangement joins TRBV12-3 or TRBV12-4 to TRBJ1-2; D is perhaps TRBD1 (5 bases). The CDR3 sequence is 12 residues long. The CDR3 sequence: CASSLQGGGHTF. For the CDR3, the DNA is TGTGCCAGCAGTTTACAGGGTGGTGGCCACACCTTC.

This clonotype has a count of ten or more. The V and J genes are TRBV7-8 and TRBJ2-1; a weak D match, TRBD2 (6 bases). With 5 bases removed from V and 0 bases from J, the gap between germline ends came to 17 bases. The CDR3 loop spans 17 amino acids. In germline, CDR1 is SGHVS, CDR2 FQNEAQ. The CDR3 DNA reads TGTGCCAGCAGCGTCGGGGGTTCTGCGGGCTCCTACAATGAGCAGTTCTTC. Its protein is CASSVGGSAGSYNEQFF.

The CDR3 sequence: CASSSRTSSFYEQYF. The CDR3 bases are TGTGCCAGCAGTTCTAGGACTAGCTCATTTTACGAGCAGTACTTC. The chain employs TRBV18 and TRBJ2-7; 8 bases map to TRBD2. CDR3 length: 15 residues. CDR1 is KGHSH and CDR2 is LQKENI in the germline V gene. J was trimmed by 4 bases and V by 8 bases; bases with no gene match: 13. The entire variable domain, with the rest obtained from reference TRBV18 and TRBJ2-7, is as follows: NAGVMQNPRHLVRRRGQEARLRCSPMKGHSHVYWYRQLPEEGLKFMVYLQKENIIDESGMPKERFSAEFPKEGPSILRIQQVVRGDSAAYFCASSSRTSSFYEQYFGPGTRLTVT.

This clonotype was detected many times. The chain links TRBV2 to TRBJ2-5; D might be TRBD2 (7 bases). CDR1 is SNHLY, CDR2 FYNNEI, per germline. This CDR3 spans 16 amino acids. Deletions cut 5 bases from V and 5 bases from J, with 21 bases between. CDR3 sequence (DNA): TGTGCCAGCAGTCCAGGGAGGGGGGGATTGAGGGAGACCCAGTACTTC. Translated, it gives CASSPGRGGLRETQYF.

This clonotype was detected ten times or more. The chain links TRBV29-1 to TRBJ2-3; D is possibly TRBD1 (6 bases). Trimming stripped 7 bases from V and 3 bases from J, with 11 bases between. The CDR3 consists of 12 residues. Germline loops: CDR1 SQVTM, CDR2 ANQGSEA. The CDR3 here is CSAYTGTDTQYF. The CDR3 nucleotides read TGCAGCGCGTACACAGGGACAGATACGCAGTATTTT.

This clonotype was found once. V and J are TRBV10-3 and TRBJ2-7; D uncertain. CDR3 length equals 12 residues. Trimming cost V 3 bases and J 4 bases, with 7 bases left between them. Germline V gives CDR1 ENHRY, CDR2 SYGVKD. CDR3 loop: CAISEGNYEQYF. Written as DNA, the CDR3 is TGTGCCATCAGTGAAGGCAATTACGAGCAGTACTTC.

The table lists this clonotype with a few counts. The junction does not match germline at one end; this may be a read error. The V and J genes are TRBV4-1 and TRBJ2-1; D might be TRBD2 (7 bases). Germline CDR1 is MGHRA and CDR2 is YSYEKL. CDR3 size: 17 residues. The CDR3 DNA is TGTGCCAGCAGCTTGGGGGCTAGCGGAGACTCCTACAATGAGCAGTTCTTC. Residues: CASSLGASGDSYNEQFF.

The rearrangement joins TRBV20-1 to TRBJ2-7; 8 bases map to TRBD2. Germline V gene sequence: CDR1 DFQATT, CDR2 SNEGSKA (reference sequence). This CDR3 region has 16 residues. Trimming took 3 bases from V and 0 from J; bases not matched to a gene: 10. CDR3 in DNA: TGCAGTGCTAGTTTAGGGCTAGCGGGTTCCTCCTACGAGCAGTACTTC. Amino acid sequence: CSASLGLAGSSYEQYF.

Many counts were recorded for this clonotype. CDR3 DNA sequence: TGTGCCAGCAGGGTACTAGGAGGGAATGAGCAGTTCTTC. Translating it yields CASRVLGGNEQFF. This chain joins TRBV12-3 or TRBV12-4 and TRBJ2-1, with D possibly TRBD2 on 6 matching bases. The CDR3 consists of 13 residues. V was pared by 6 bases and J by 7 bases, with 13 bases between.

This clonotype came up a few times. A much larger clone lies a single base off, so this may be a read error. The rearrangement joins TRBV6-2 or TRBV6-3 to TRBJ2-5; D assignment may be TRBD1 or TRBD2 (5 bases each). Deletions cut 2 bases from V and 2 bases from J, with 9 bases between. This CDR3 contains 14 residues. The germline V gene has CDR1 MNHEY and CDR2 SVGEGT. CDR3: CASSYGREQETQYF. Written as DNA, the CDR3 is TGTGCCAGCAGTTACGGCAGGGAGCAAGAGACCCAGTACTTC.

In this sample, this clonotype turned up many times. V usage is TRBV11-3 and J usage is TRBJ2-1; 9 bases line up with TRBD2. The germline V gene has CDR1 SGHNT and CDR2 YENEEA. The CDR3 consists of 15 residues. V gave up 3 bases and J gave up 8 bases; unmatched junction bases: 8. The CDR3 DNA is TGTGCCAGCAGCTTCGGCGGGAGGGGGTGGGATGAGCAGTTCTTC. It codes for CASSFGGRGWDEQFF.

This clonotype has at least ten counts. This chain uses TRBV20-1 with TRBJ1-1; D unresolved. The CDR3 totals 13 residues. The V end was cut by 0 bases, the J end by 0 bases, with 5 bases between. Germline CDR1 is DFQATT and CDR2 is SNEGSKA (reference sequence). In DNA form, the CDR3 reads TGCAGTGCTAGAGATACAGTGAACACTGAAGCTTTCTTT. Translating it yields CSARDTVNTEAFF.

This clonotype appeared many times. The chain uses TRBV5-1 and TRBJ1-1; TRBD1 matches 9 bases. This CDR3 spans 16 amino acids. The V gene end was trimmed by 4 bases and the J gene end by 4 bases; junction bases not matched to a gene: 11. CDR1 SGHRS and CDR2 YFSETQ come from the germline V gene. The CDR3 here is CASSPPTGGGGTEAFF. The CDR3 DNA is TGCGCCAGCAGCCCTCCAACAGGGGGCGGCGGCACTGAAGCTTTCTTT.

This clonotype was found many times. The genes are TRBV3-1 and TRBJ2-3; D is ambiguous. This CDR3 region has 13 residues. The germline V and J ends were trimmed by 2 bases and 10 bases, with 13 bases remaining between them. Germline V gene sequence: CDR1 LGHDT, CDR2 YNNKEL (reference sequence). The CDR3 DNA is TGTGCCAGCAGCCAAAGTGGGCCAAGTGCGCAGTATTTT. As protein: CASSQSGPSAQYF.

This clonotype has ten or more counts. The chain links TRBV20-1 to TRBJ1-1; 12 nucleotides align to TRBD1. Germline V gene data show CDR1 as DFQATT and CDR2 as SNEGSKA (reference sequence). The CDR3 runs to 15 residues. V gave up 3 bases and J gave up 4 bases; unmatched junction bases: 6. CDR3 region: CSASGDRGRVTEAFF. The CDR3 nucleotides are TGCAGTGCTAGTGGGGACAGGGGGCGGGTCACTGAAGCTTTCTTT.

This clonotype came up many times. This CDR3 is CAWSQQSYEQYF. The CDR3 DNA is TGTGCCTGGAGTCAACAGAGCTACGAGCAGTACTTC. V usage is TRBV30 and J usage is TRBJ2-7; D unresolved. There are 12 residues in the CDR3. Germline V gene sequence: CDR1 GTSNPN, CDR2 SVGIG (reference sequence). The V and J ends lost 2 bases and 3 bases respectively, with 8 bases between them.

This clonotype was recorded many times. The chain is built from TRBV7-9 and TRBJ1-1; TRBD1 matches 7 bases. V shed 1 base and J 10 bases; nucleotides not matched to a gene: 6. The V gene's germline CDR1 is SEHNR and CDR2 FQNEAQ (reference sequence). This CDR3 is 13 amino acids long. Written as DNA, the CDR3 is TGTGCCAGCAGCTTAGGTGGGACAGATCTAGCTTTCTTT. The encoded protein is CASSLGGTDLAFF.

This clonotype showed up many times. The chain is built from TRBV12-5 and TRBJ1-5; the D gene is possibly TRBD1 (6 bases). The ends were cut back, 5 bases at V and 6 bases at J, with 11 bases in the middle. Germline CDR1 is LGHNT and CDR2 is FRNRAP. This CDR3 has 13 amino acids. The CDR3 DNA sequence: TGTGCTAGTGGTGGAACAGGGCTTCAGCCCCAGCATTTT. It encodes CASGGTGLQPQHF.

This clonotype has a count of ten or more. The chain has TRBV6-1 and TRBJ2-3; D remains ambiguous. The CDR3 has 15 amino acids. V was trimmed by 1 base and J by 1 base, leaving 9 bases between them. Per germline, CDR1 MNHNS and CDR2 SASEGT. The DNA for the CDR3 is TGTGCCAGCAGTGAAGATTTTGGCGGCACAGATACGCAGTATTTT. The encoded protein is CASSEDFGGTDTQYF.

This clonotype was seen repeatedly, ten times or more. The V gene is TRBV27, the J gene TRBJ2-2; the D gene is possibly TRBD2 (6 bases). Trimming took 3 bases from V and 5 from J, leaving 10 bases between them. The CDR3 runs 14 residues. Germline values: CDR1 MNHEY, CDR2 SMNVEV (reference sequence). CDR3 amino acids: CASSFSRETGELFF. The CDR3 bases are TGTGCCAGCAGTTTCTCCCGGGAGACCGGGGAGCTGTTTTTT.

Concerning this clonotype itself: Since a much larger clone is just one base distant, this may be a read error. The chain joins TRBV12-3 or TRBV12-4 to TRBJ2-2; 13 bases map to TRBD2. There are 15 residues in the CDR3. In nucleotides, the CDR3 is TGTGCCAGCAGTTGGACTAGCGGGAGTTTCGGGGAGCTGGTTTTT. The encoded protein is CASSWTSGSFGELVF.

In the case of this clonotype: A much bigger clone sits one base away, suggesting this may be a read error. The chain uses TRBV10-2 and TRBJ2-3, with TRBD2 identical over 9 bases. Germline V gene sequence: CDR1 WSHSY, CDR2 SAAADI. This CDR3 has 15 residues. The V and J ends lost 5 bases and 2 bases, in that order; junction bases with no gene match: 5. The CDR3 protein is CASSLAGRITDTQYF. For the CDR3, the DNA is TGCGCCAGCAGTCTAGCGGGGCGGATCACAGATACGCAGTATTTT.

This chain uses TRBV5-4 with TRBJ2-5; TRBD1 agrees at 7 bases. The CDR3 has 17 amino acids. The germline V gene encodes CDR1 SGHNT and CDR2 YYREEE (reference sequence). V shed 4 bases, J shed 3 bases, and the junction held 15 bases outside the gene matches. The CDR3 sequence is CASSPTPTDRKEETQYF. CDR3 DNA: TGTGCCAGCAGCCCAACACCCACGGACAGGAAAGAAGAGACCCAGTACTTC.

The table lists this clonotype with many counts. The rearrangement links TRBV12-3 or TRBV12-4 to TRBJ2-5; weak D call: TRBD1 (5 bases). The V gene lost 6 bases and the J gene lost 8 bases, with 16 bases spanning the gap. CDR3 length: 13 amino acids. For the CDR3, the DNA is TGTGCCAGCAGCCTGGGGCTAAAGGGTACCCAGTACTTC. Translated, it gives CASSLGLKGTQYF.